The 17 T cell receptor beta chains listed next were all sequenced from one sample in a study of T cell repertoires in cytomegalovirus infection. TCRdb called the reads again in MiXCR, with one record for every CDR3 protein. Here the sample spans around 740,000 distinct CDR3 sequences, 35% to 45% being singletons. The sequenced sample consisted of PBMCs. Receptors originate from a human donor in good health (CMV status not recorded). Some clones in this sample may be carry-over from other donors' samples.

This clonotype was counted ten times or more. V usage is TRBV20-1 and J usage is TRBJ2-7; 7 bases map to TRBD2. V shed 1 base and J 4 bases; nucleotides not matched to a gene: 13. Germline CDR1 is DFQATT and CDR2 is SNEGSKA (reference sequence). The length of the CDR3 is 16 residues. CDR3 loop: CSARGASGKHPYEQYF. The CDR3 nucleotides are TGCAGTGCTAGAGGGGCTAGCGGCAAACATCCTTACGAGCAGTACTTC.

This rearrangement joins TRBV7-2 to TRBJ1-3, with a possible D match to TRBD1 (6 bases). Trimming stripped 5 bases from V and 4 bases from J, with 15 bases between. Germline V CDR1 and CDR2: SGHTA, FQGNSA. The CDR3 sequence is 15 residues long. The CDR3 loop is CASSPRQGLGNTIYF. CDR3 DNA sequence: TGTGCCAGCAGCCCTAGGCAGGGGCTAGGAAACACCATATATTTT.

This clonotype was found a few times. J is TRBJ1-1 and V is TRBV6-6; TRBD1 matches at 7 bases. CDR3 length: 15 residues. The germline V gene has CDR1 MNHNY and CDR2 SVGAGI (reference sequence). The V segment lost 4 bases and the J segment 6 bases; nucleotides outside the gene matches: 11. Written as DNA, the CDR3 is TGTGCCAGCAGTTCCTTGACAGGGTCACATGCTGAAGCTTTCTTT. Translated: CASSSLTGSHAEAFF.

The V gene is TRBV2, the J gene TRBJ1-1; TRBD1 might be the D (5 bases). Deletions cut 6 bases from V and 1 base from J, with 9 bases between. Germline V gene sequence: CDR1 SNHLY, CDR2 FYNNEI. This CDR3 is 13 amino acids long. CDR3 in DNA: TGTGCCAGCAGCCAGGACAAGAACACTGAAGCTTTCTTT. This sequence encodes CASSQDKNTEAFF.

This rearrangement joins TRBV12-5 to TRBJ1-1; D gene uncertain. The CDR3 runs to 15 residues. Germline V gives CDR1 LGHNT, CDR2 FRNRAP. Trimming cost V 0 bases and J 0 bases, with 8 bases left between them. The DNA for the CDR3 is TGTGCTAGTGGTTTGGTAGGTACATTGAACACTGAAGCTTTCTTT. Translated, it gives CASGLVGTLNTEAFF.

This clonotype was recorded a few times. J is TRBJ2-3 and V is TRBV7-9, with D hard to call. CDR1 is SEHNR and CDR2 is FQNEAQ in the germline V gene (reference sequence). V was cut by 4 bases and J by 9 bases, with 11 bases left in between. This CDR3 has 12 amino acids. The CDR3 sequence: CASSSNLRTQYF. In DNA form, the CDR3 reads TGTGCCAGCAGCTCAAACCTCCGAACGCAGTATTTT. Together with reference TRBV7-9 and TRBJ2-3, the CDR3 gives the full variable domain: DTGVSQNPRHKITKRGQNVTFRCDPISEHNRLYWYRQTLGQGPEFLTYFQNEAQLEKSRLLSDRFSAERPKGSFSTLEIQRTEQGDSAMYLCASSSNLRTQYFGPGTRLTVL.

V usage is TRBV19 and J usage is TRBJ2-7, with TRBD1 matching over 10 bases. V lost 6 bases, J lost 2 bases, and 4 bases stayed unmatched. There are 14 residues in the CDR3. Germline V gives CDR1 LNHDA, CDR2 SQIVND (reference sequence). CDR3 sequence (DNA): TGTGCCAGTAGAACCGGGACAGGGGCCTACGAGCAGTACTTC. Its protein is CASRTGTGAYEQYF. Using reference TRBV19 and TRBJ2-7 for the parts outside the CDR3, the full variable domain is DGGITQSPKYLFRKEGQNVTLSCEQNLNHDAMYWYRQDPGQGLRLIYYSQIVNDFQKGDIAEGYSVSREKKESFPLTVTSAQKNPTAFYLCASRTGTGAYEQYFGPGTRLTVT.

This clonotype was observed many times. The chain couples TRBV11-1 to TRBJ1-1; D possibly corresponds to TRBD1 (5 bases). The CDR3 extends over 15 amino acids. The germline gives CDR1 SGHAT, CDR2 FQDESV (reference sequence). Trimming left V 1 base short and J 4 bases short, with 13 bases between. The CDR3 protein is CASSLGAGTGTEAFF. The CDR3 region has the DNA TGTGCCAGCAGCTTAGGCGCGGGGACGGGCACTGAAGCTTTCTTT.

The V call is TRBV27, the J call TRBJ2-3, with TRBD2 matching 7 bases. Per germline, CDR1 MNHEY and CDR2 SMNVEV (reference sequence). J gave up 1 base and V 5 bases, and 6 bases lay outside the gene matches. The CDR3 contains 15 residues. CDR3 protein: CASSPERGRTDTQYF. CDR3 coding DNA: TGTGCCAGCAGTCCGGAGCGGGGACGCACAGATACGCAGTATTTT.

In this sample, this clonotype turned up a few times. CDR3 sequence: CASRGTGQETQYF. The CDR3, as DNA: TGTGCCAGTAGGGGCACGGGCCAAGAGACCCAGTACTTC. The chain carries TRBV19 and TRBJ2-5; D not certain. The CDR3 spans 13 residues. V lost 6 bases and J 1 base, leaving 9 bases between the germline ends. Per germline, CDR1 LNHDA and CDR2 SQIVND (reference sequence).

This clonotype was counted ten times or more. The chain has TRBV7-2 and TRBJ2-5; TRBD2 matches 8 bases. After removal of 1 base from V and 4 bases from J, the junction contained 11 bases not matched to a gene. CDR1 and CDR2 from the germline V gene are SGHTA and FQGNSA. The CDR3 is 17 amino acids. CDR3 protein: CASSLVGTRTLSETQYF. Here the CDR3 DNA reads TGTGCCAGCAGCTTAGTTGGGACTAGGACCCTATCAGAGACCCAGTACTTC.

This clonotype was observed a handful of times. The chain employs TRBV28 and TRBJ2-5; the D gene is possibly TRBD2 (5 bases). Germline assignment: CDR1 MDHEN and CDR2 SYDVKM. V lost 6 bases, J lost 7 bases, and 9 bases lay in between. The CDR3 contains 11 residues. In DNA, the CDR3 is TGTGCCAGCAGCCCTCGGGGGACCCAGTACTTC. This codes for CASSPRGTQYF.

This clonotype was counted only a few times. This CDR3 reads CASSPLGPRPGQVNTEAFF. In DNA, the CDR3 is TGTGCCAGCAGTCCCCTCGGCCCTCGCCCAGGCCAGGTGAACACTGAAGCTTTCTTT. The rearrangement links TRBV6-2 or TRBV6-3 to TRBJ1-1, with no clear D. This CDR3 contains 19 residues. The V end was cut by 5 bases, the J end by 0 bases, with 25 bases between. Germline assignment: CDR1 MNHEY and CDR2 SVGEGT.

The rearrangement uses TRBV12-3 or TRBV12-4 and TRBJ1-3; D gene ambiguous. This CDR3 contains 16 residues. V shed 6 bases and J shed 4 bases, with 19 bases lying between them. CDR3: CASSRPSAGLGNTIYF. The CDR3 DNA follows: TGTGCCAGCAGCCGCCCCTCCGCGGGGTTAGGAAACACCATATATTTT.

The chain is built from TRBV9 and TRBJ2-2; possibly TRBD2 for D (6 bases). There are 14 residues in the CDR3. Germline V lookup: CDR1 SGDLS, CDR2 YYNGEE. The V and J ends lost 4 bases and 1 base respectively, with 8 bases between them. Written as DNA, the CDR3 is TGTGCCAGCAGCAACGGGGGGAACACCGGGGAGCTGTTTTTT. It translates to CASSNGGNTGELFF.

The chain is built from TRBV28 and TRBJ2-5; TRBD1 agrees at 8 bases. The CDR3 runs to 15 residues. Germline CDR1 and CDR2: MDHEN and SYDVKM. Trimming cost V 5 bases and J 4 bases; bases outside gene matches: 9. The CDR3 DNA is TGTGCCAGCAGTCCCGAACAGGGGGTGAGAGAGACCCAGTACTTC. Its protein product is CASSPEQGVRETQYF.

This clonotype has more than one count but fewer than ten. The chain is built from TRBV14 and TRBJ2-2, with no clear D. Germline V gene data show CDR1 as SGHDN and CDR2 as FVKESK. V lost 1 base to trimming and J lost 1 base, with 13 bases between them. CDR3 length: 17 residues. CDR3 amino acids: CASSQVLAVQNTGELFF. CDR3 DNA: TGTGCCAGCAGCCAAGTTTTGGCGGTCCAGAACACCGGGGAGCTGTTTTTT.